Following are 8 T cell receptor beta chains from one sample sequenced in a study of blood T cell repertoires in COVID-19. Some clones are missing from TCRdb's copy, which holds only in-frame ones; the method was immunoSEQ multiplex PCR. The table has around 250,000 clones, roughly 80% seen once. Sequencing was carried out using peripheral blood. These receptors were obtained from a woman aged 18-29 years with acute or convalescent COVID-19.

The V gene is TRBV14, the J gene TRBJ1-2, with TRBD1 matching 7 bases. This CDR3 contains 15 residues. In germline, CDR1 is SGHDN, CDR2 FVKESK. Unmatched junction bases numbered 7, after V lost 4 bases and J lost 2 bases. The CDR3 DNA reads TGTGCCAGCAGCCGAGCCGGGACAGCGAACTATGGCTACACCTTC. It yields the protein CASSRAGTANYGYTF.

The genes are TRBV28 and TRBJ1-6, with 8 bases identical to TRBD1. The V and J ends lost 6 bases and 3 bases, in that order; junction bases with no gene match: 10. Germline CDR1 and CDR2: MDHEN and SYDVKM. The CDR3 is made up of 17 amino acids. CDR3 protein: CASSRQGWPFYNSPLHF. The CDR3 bases are TGTGCCAGCAGCCGACAGGGGTGGCCTTTCTATAATTCACCCCTCCACTTT.

The chain uses TRBV11-2 and TRBJ2-3, with 8 bases lining up with TRBD2. The CDR3 runs to 13 residues. V lost 0 bases and J lost 11; bases outside the gene matches: 4. Germline V lookup: CDR1 SGHAT, CDR2 FQNNGV. The CDR3 reads CASSLEGLAGQYF. The CDR3 DNA reads as TGTGCCAGCAGCTTAGAGGGCCTAGCGGGGCAGTATTTT.

V usage is TRBV5-6 and J usage is TRBJ2-7; TRBD1 is a possible D gene (5 bases). The CDR3 runs to 14 residues. Germline assignment: CDR1 SGHDT and CDR2 YYEEEE. The V end lost 4 bases, the J end lost 2 bases, and 13 bases lay between the germline ends. CDR3 sequence: CASSPPDNAYEQYF. The CDR3, as DNA: TGTGCCAGCAGCCCCCCGGACAACGCCTACGAGCAGTACTTC.

The chain's CDR3 is CAWGGLAGYDEQFF. The CDR3 DNA reads TGTGCCTGGGGGGGACTAGCGGGATACGATGAGCAGTTCTTC. The chain employs TRBV30 and TRBJ2-1; 13 nucleotides match TRBD2. Germline CDR1 GTSNPN, CDR2 SVGIG (reference sequence). This CDR3 is 14 amino acids long. J was trimmed by 8 bases and V by 5 bases; bases with no gene match: 6.

The chain combines TRBV14 with TRBJ2-7, with D maybe TRBD2 (5 bases). Germline loops: CDR1 SGHDN, CDR2 FVKESK. The CDR3 is 16 amino acids. V was trimmed by 1 base and J by 2 bases, leaving 15 bases between them. Here the CDR3 reads CASSQGPPGWAYEQYF. CDR3 nucleotide sequence: TGTGCCAGCAGCCAAGGGCCCCCGGGATGGGCCTACGAGCAGTACTTC.

This clone has a handful of counts. The chain recombines TRBV9 with TRBJ2-5, with 8 positions matching TRBD2. CDR1 is SGDLS and CDR2 is YYNGEE in the germline V gene. The CDR3 sequence is 18 residues long. Trimming cost V 0 bases and J 7 bases; bases outside gene matches: 17. CDR3 sequence reads: CASSVAPGGSGTMGTQYF. The CDR3, as DNA: TGTGCCAGCAGCGTAGCTCCCGGAGGTAGCGGGACCATGGGGACCCAGTACTTC.

This clone was seen only a few times. The chain carries TRBV5-1 and TRBJ1-1, with D possibly being TRBD1 (5 bases). The germline V and J ends were trimmed by 4 bases and 2 bases, with 15 bases remaining between them. CDR3 size: 15 residues. The germline V gene encodes CDR1 SGHRS and CDR2 YFSETQ. The CDR3 nucleotides are TGCGCCAGCAGCCAGGTGTGGCAGGGAAACACTGAAGCTTTCTTT. This gives the protein CASSQVWQGNTEAFF.